The 28 T cell receptor beta chains given below trace back to one sample, sequenced in a study of T cell repertoires in aging, cancer and after chemotherapy. The template was genomic DNA from peripheral blood, not RNA. Rearranged V-D-J TRB sequences were amplified with a mixed TRB-A/B primer pool. MiXCR, applied by TCRdb to the multiplex PCR reads, yields one record per CDR3 protein. The table lists approximately 10,000 distinct CDR3 sequences, more than 35% of them singletons. The material sequenced was blood. These receptors were obtained from a human donor in good health.

The chain combines TRBV6-5 with TRBJ1-5; D perhaps matches TRBD1 (5 bases). CDR3 length: 12 amino acids. Trimming removed 8 bases at V and 7 bases at J, with 12 bases between. Germline CDR1 and CDR2: MNHEY and SVGAGI. CDR3 sequence (DNA): TGTGCCAGCTCGGGGGGGGGACAGCCCCAGCATTTT. Translation gives CASSGGGQPQHF.

J is TRBJ2-3 and V is TRBV19; 10 bases fit TRBD2. The V gene's germline CDR1 is LNHDA and CDR2 SQIVND (reference sequence). The V and J ends lost 2 bases and 5 bases, in that order; junction bases with no gene match: 4. The CDR3 contains 15 residues. The CDR3 nucleotides are TGTGCCAGTAGTATAAGCGGGAGGGCCGAAGATACGCAGTATTTT. This translates into CASSISGRAEDTQYF.

V is TRBV11-2 and J is TRBJ1-1; D is perhaps TRBD1 (5 bases). The germline V gene encodes CDR1 SGHAT and CDR2 FQNNGV. Trimming pared 5 bases from V and 1 base from J, leaving 14 bases between. The CDR3 extends over 15 amino acids. The CDR3 nucleotides are TGTGCCAGCAGCCACACTGGCGGGGGGAACACTGAAGCTTTCTTT. It translates to CASSHTGGGNTEAFF.

This clonotype was seen a handful of times. The gene calls are TRBV10-2 and TRBJ2-7; D is undetermined. Germline V gene sequence: CDR1 WSHSY, CDR2 SAAADI. CDR3 length: 14 amino acids. Trimming took 3 bases from V and 2 from J, leaving 11 bases between them. CDR3: CASSDSPAAYEQYF. The CDR3 DNA is TGCGCCAGCAGTGACTCCCCGGCTGCCTACGAGCAGTACTTC.

The chain couples TRBV5-6 to TRBJ1-5; D remains unclear. CDR1 SGHDT and CDR2 YYEEEE come from the germline V gene. This CDR3 is built from 13 residues. V dropped 1 base and J dropped 4 bases, with 6 bases sitting between them. The CDR3 nucleotides read TGTGCCAGCAGCTTGAGGGTGAATCAGCCCCAGCATTTT. Translating it yields CASSLRVNQPQHF.

This clonotype turned up a few times. The V and J genes are TRBV6-6 and TRBJ1-2; 9 nucleotides match TRBD1. Germline V gene data show CDR1 as MNHNY and CDR2 as SVGAGI (reference sequence). With 0 bases clipped from V and 4 bases from J, the junction kept 12 bases outside the gene matches. The CDR3 has 18 residues. The CDR3 loop reads CASSYSIPGQGLFYGYTF. Here the CDR3 DNA reads TGTGCCAGCAGTTACTCGATCCCAGGACAGGGGTTATTCTATGGCTACACCTTC.

The V call is TRBV6-6, the J call TRBJ1-5; 9 nucleotides align to TRBD1. CDR1 MNHNY and CDR2 SVGAGI come from the germline V gene (reference sequence). Unmatched junction bases numbered 6, after V lost 7 bases and J lost 5 bases. CDR3 length: 14 amino acids. The chain's CDR3 is CASTTGQGYQPQHF. CDR3 nucleotides: TGTGCCAGCACGACGGGACAGGGATATCAGCCCCAGCATTTT.

This clonotype was detected a few times. The chain couples TRBV6-5 to TRBJ2-1; D tentatively reads TRBD1 or TRBD2 (5 bases each). The CDR3 runs to 13 residues. Germline assignment: CDR1 MNHEY and CDR2 SVGAGI. The germline V and J ends were trimmed by 7 bases and 0 bases, with 7 bases remaining between them. This CDR3 is CASMRGSYNEQFF. The CDR3, as DNA: TGTGCCAGCATGAGGGGCTCCTACAATGAGCAGTTCTTC.

The chain has TRBV19 and TRBJ2-2; D call uncertain. The CDR3 is 14 amino acids. V was trimmed by 7 bases and J by 6 bases, leaving 15 bases between them. In germline, CDR1 is LNHDA, CDR2 SQIVND (reference sequence). The CDR3 nucleotides read TGTGCCAGTACCAATACACTGTTTGCCGGGGAGCTGTTTTTT. Amino acids: CASTNTLFAGELFF.

This clonotype was seen a handful of times. The chain employs TRBV4-2 and TRBJ2-1; 9 positions match TRBD1. Per germline, CDR1 LGHNA and CDR2 YNFKEQ. The ends lost 3 bases at V and 6 bases at J; junction bases unmatched: 6. The CDR3 has 15 residues. This CDR3 is CASSHTGGAANEQFF. Here the CDR3 DNA reads TGTGCCAGCAGCCACACAGGGGGCGCAGCCAATGAGCAGTTCTTC.

This clonotype was detected a few times. This chain connects TRBV12-3 or TRBV12-4 to TRBJ1-1, with 9 bases lining up with TRBD1. The ends lost 0 bases at V and 4 bases at J; junction bases unmatched: 6. The CDR3 totals 16 residues. The CDR3 region is CASSLARDRVGTEAFF. CDR3 coding DNA: TGTGCCAGCAGTTTAGCCCGGGACAGGGTCGGCACTGAAGCTTTCTTT.

This clonotype was seen more than once but under ten times. The chain has TRBV6-6 and TRBJ1-5; no clear D gene. This CDR3 is 16 amino acids long. CDR1 MNHNY and CDR2 SVGAGI come from the germline V gene (reference sequence). Trimming left V 0 bases short and J 1 base short, with 10 bases between. The CDR3 nucleotides read TGTGCCAGCAGTTACTCGCCCGGGCTAAGCAATCAGCCCCAGCATTTT. Translating gives CASSYSPGLSNQPQHF.

This clonotype was seen a few times. This chain joins TRBV6-1 and TRBJ2-1; 7 nucleotides align to TRBD2. Unmatched junction bases numbered 11, after V lost 2 bases and J lost 7 bases. This CDR3 has 16 amino acids. From germline, CDR1 is MNHNS and CDR2 SASEGT. This CDR3 reads CASSEIPAVGGNEQFF. The CDR3 nucleotides are TGTGCCAGCAGTGAAATCCCCGCGGTGGGGGGGAATGAGCAGTTCTTC.

The gene calls are TRBV30 and TRBJ2-5, with 8 nucleotides matching TRBD1. The CDR3 loop spans 15 amino acids. Germline CDR1 GTSNPN, CDR2 SVGIG (reference sequence). V lost 8 bases to trimming and J lost 5 bases; unmatched junction nucleotides: 16. The DNA of the CDR3 is TGTGCCAGCAGCATAGGACAGGGAGCTCGTGAGACCCAGTACTTC. The encoded protein is CASSIGQGARETQYF.

V gene TRBV6-5 combines with J gene TRBJ1-1; 9 nucleotides line up with TRBD1. V gave up 6 bases and J gave up 5 bases; unmatched junction bases: 4. CDR1 and CDR2 from the germline V gene are MNHEY and SVGAGI. This CDR3 has 13 residues. This CDR3 is CASRTGGGTEAFF. CDR3 sequence (DNA): TGTGCCAGCAGGACAGGGGGTGGAACTGAAGCTTTCTTT.

This clonotype is labeled medium-sized. This chain uses TRBV12-3 or TRBV12-4 with TRBJ1-2, with 7 bases identical to TRBD1. Losses at the gene ends were 6 bases for V and 4 bases for J; bases not matched to a gene: 11. The CDR3 runs 15 residues. CDR3 DNA: TGTGCCAGCAGCCCAATGACAGGGCGAAGCTATGGCTACACCTTC. Its translation: CASSPMTGRSYGYTF.

Regarding this clonotype: A read error may account for a junction end that differs from germline. The V and J genes are TRBV7-6 and TRBJ2-1; D not resolved. Looked up from germline, CDR1 is SGHVS and CDR2 is FNYEAQ. CDR3 length equals 12 residues. This CDR3 reads CASSSLGYEKFF. CDR3 nucleotide sequence: TGTGCCAGCAGCTCCTTGGGTTATGAGAAGTTCTTC.

The V and J genes are TRBV15 and TRBJ2-3; D uncertain. CDR1 is LNHNV, CDR2 YYDKDF, per germline (reference sequence). This CDR3 spans 13 amino acids. V was pared by 0 bases and J by 1 base, with 2 bases between. This CDR3 reads CATSRDGTDTQYF. The CDR3 nucleotides are TGTGCCACCAGCAGAGATGGCACAGATACGCAGTATTTT.

This clonotype came up a few times. This chain uses TRBV6-6 with TRBJ2-4; TRBD1 or TRBD2 may be the D gene (7 bases each). Per germline, CDR1 MNHNY and CDR2 SVGAGI (reference sequence). The germline V and J ends were trimmed by 6 bases and 6 bases, with 21 bases remaining between them. This CDR3 spans 16 amino acids. CDR3 bases: TGTGCCAGCAGCGTAGGGGGAGGGGGCCCCGGAAACATTCAGTACTTC. This gives the protein CASSVGGGGPGNIQYF.

The rearrangement uses TRBV6-2 or TRBV6-3 and TRBJ2-7; D not resolved. The V gene's germline CDR1 is MNHEY and CDR2 SVGEGT. Trimming took off 2 bases at V and 2 bases at J, with 10 bases between the two ends. The CDR3 consists of 14 residues. CDR3 amino acids: CASSYPLEPYEQYF. CDR3 nucleotide sequence: TGTGCCAGCAGTTACCCTCTGGAGCCCTACGAGCAGTACTTC.

The chain joins TRBV10-3 to TRBJ1-1; maybe TRBD1 (5 bases). Germline CDR1 ENHRY, CDR2 SYGVKD. V lost 9 bases and J 1 base, leaving 12 bases between the germline ends. The CDR3 extends over 13 amino acids. The CDR3 bases are TGTGCCATAACCCCGGGACCGAACACTGAAGCTTTCTTT. It codes for CAITPGPNTEAFF.

The chain is built from TRBV29-1 and TRBJ1-1; D gene uncertain. Germline loops: CDR1 SQVTM, CDR2 ANQGSEA. The CDR3 has 14 amino acids. Trimming pared 8 bases from V and 1 base from J, leaving 17 bases between. The CDR3 sequence is CSSDSLEKNTEAFF. CDR3 in DNA: TGCAGCTCCGATTCTTTGGAGAAGAACACTGAAGCTTTCTTT.

This clonotype is termed medium-sized (0.01 to 0.1%). The chain is built from TRBV29-1 and TRBJ2-7, with D perhaps TRBD1 (6 bases). CDR1 and CDR2 (germline): SQVTM, ANQGSEA. This CDR3 is built from 15 residues. V lost 6 bases and J lost 4, with 22 bases in between. CDR3 in amino acids: CSVQGSEAVRYEQYF. CDR3 nucleotide sequence: TGCAGCGTGCAGGGGTCGGAGGCTGTGCGATACGAGCAGTACTTC.

The genes are TRBV27 and TRBJ1-2; D is unresolved. This CDR3 region has 14 residues. V was pared by 6 bases and J by 3 bases, with 14 bases between. Germline V gene sequence: CDR1 MNHEY, CDR2 SMNVEV (reference sequence). The CDR3 DNA reads as TGTGCCAGCAGCCCCGGGCTTCTCTACTATGGCTACACCTTC. Encoded protein: CASSPGLLYYGYTF.

In DNA form, the CDR3 reads TGTGCCAGCAGCTCAGGGGGGGGAACCAACGTCCTGACTTTC. It encodes CASSSGGGTNVLTF. The V gene is TRBV5-4, the J gene TRBJ2-6; perhaps D is TRBD1 or TRBD2 (7 bases each). Trimming took off 3 bases at V and 8 bases at J, with 12 bases between the two ends. Per the germline V gene, CDR1 is SGHNT and CDR2 is YYREEE (reference sequence). The CDR3 sequence is 14 residues long.

The genes are TRBV7-6 and TRBJ1-1, with D perhaps TRBD1 (5 bases). Trimming stripped 3 bases from V and 2 bases from J, with 10 bases between. The length of the CDR3 is 14 residues. Germline lookup yields CDR1 SGHVS and CDR2 FNYEAQ. CDR3 sequence reads: CASSLEGLNTEAFF. Here the CDR3 DNA reads TGTGCCAGCAGCTTGGAGGGGCTCAACACTGAAGCTTTCTTT.

The genes are TRBV6-5 and TRBJ1-3; D perhaps matches TRBD1 (6 bases). Germline V lookup: CDR1 MNHEY, CDR2 SVGAGI. V dropped 6 bases and J dropped 4 bases, with 10 bases sitting between them. The CDR3 is made up of 13 amino acids. The CDR3 DNA reads as TGTGCCAGCAGACCAGGGGAAGGAAACACCATATATTTT. This encodes CASRPGEGNTIYF.

V gene TRBV5-6 combines with J gene TRBJ1-4; D might be TRBD1 (6 bases). The length of the CDR3 is 14 residues. V shed 3 bases and J shed 8 bases, with 14 bases lying between them. Germline-derived CDR1 and CDR2 are SGHDT and YYEEEE. CDR3 sequence: CASSYQGLKEKLFF. CDR3 DNA: TGTGCCAGCAGCTATCAGGGGTTGAAGGAAAAACTGTTTTTT.